This T cell receptor beta chain stems from a study of cytotoxic CD8 clonotypes in ibrutinib-treated CLL. The CDR3 spans 15 residues. Germline V gives CDR1 SGHRS, CDR2 YFSETQ. V dropped 7 bases and J dropped 4; count of bases not matched to a gene: 11. The table lists this clone with a count of one. Sequenced by immunoSEQ multiplex PCR; TCRdb stores in-frame clones only, minus some. The sample contains 30,000 to 40,000 clones, approximately 69% of which appear only once. The clonotype was recovered from a human donor with chronic lymphocytic leukemia. The chain carries TRBV5-1 and TRBJ2-5; the match to TRBD1 covers 9 bases. Sequenced material: PBMCs, taken before ibrutinib treatment. The CDR3: CASGQRDRATETQYF. The CDR3 DNA follows: TGCGCCAGCGGCCAAAGGGACAGGGCGACAGAGACCCAGTACTTC.